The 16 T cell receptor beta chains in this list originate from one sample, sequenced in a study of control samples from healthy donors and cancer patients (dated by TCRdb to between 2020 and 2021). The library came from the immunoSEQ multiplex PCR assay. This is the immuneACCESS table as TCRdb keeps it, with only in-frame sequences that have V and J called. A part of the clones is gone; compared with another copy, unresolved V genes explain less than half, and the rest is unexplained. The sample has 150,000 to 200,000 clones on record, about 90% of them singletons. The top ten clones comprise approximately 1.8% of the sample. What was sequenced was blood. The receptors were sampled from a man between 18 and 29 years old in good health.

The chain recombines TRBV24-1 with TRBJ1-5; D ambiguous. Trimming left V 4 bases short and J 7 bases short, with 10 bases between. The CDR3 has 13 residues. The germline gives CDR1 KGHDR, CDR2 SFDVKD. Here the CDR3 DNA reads TGTGCCACCAGTGAAACGGCGGGGCAGCCCCAGCATTTT. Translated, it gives CATSETAGQPQHF.

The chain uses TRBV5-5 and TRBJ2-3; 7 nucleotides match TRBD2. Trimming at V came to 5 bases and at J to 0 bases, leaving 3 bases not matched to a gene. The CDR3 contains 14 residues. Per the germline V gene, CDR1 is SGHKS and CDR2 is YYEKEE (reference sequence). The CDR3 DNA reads TGTGCCAGCAGTATGGGACTAAGCACAGATACGCAGTATTTT. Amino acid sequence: CASSMGLSTDTQYF.

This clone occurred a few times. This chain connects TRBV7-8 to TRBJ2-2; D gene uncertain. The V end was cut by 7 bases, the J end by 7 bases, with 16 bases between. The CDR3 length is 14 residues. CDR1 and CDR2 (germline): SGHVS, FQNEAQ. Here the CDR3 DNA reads TGTGCCAGCACCATCGACCCCTTGAACGGGGAGCTGTTTTTT. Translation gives CASTIDPLNGELFF.

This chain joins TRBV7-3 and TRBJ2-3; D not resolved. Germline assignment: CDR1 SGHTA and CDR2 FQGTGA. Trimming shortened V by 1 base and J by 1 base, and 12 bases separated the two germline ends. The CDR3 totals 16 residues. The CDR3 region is CASSLSASSGTDTQYF. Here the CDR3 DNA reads TGTGCCAGCAGCTTAAGCGCTTCCAGCGGCACAGATACGCAGTATTTT.

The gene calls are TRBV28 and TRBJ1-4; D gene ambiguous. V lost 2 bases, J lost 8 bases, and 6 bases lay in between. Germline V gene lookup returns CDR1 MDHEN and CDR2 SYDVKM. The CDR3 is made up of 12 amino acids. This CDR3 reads CASSLMLEKLFF. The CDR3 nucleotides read TGTGCCAGCAGTTTAATGTTGGAAAAACTGTTTTTT. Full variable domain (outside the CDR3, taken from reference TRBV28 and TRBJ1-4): DVKVTQSSRYLVKRTGEKVFLECVQDMDHENMFWYRQDPGLGLRLIYFSYDVKMKEKGDIPEGYSVSREKKERFSLILESASTNQTSMYLCASSLMLEKLFFGSGTQLSVL.

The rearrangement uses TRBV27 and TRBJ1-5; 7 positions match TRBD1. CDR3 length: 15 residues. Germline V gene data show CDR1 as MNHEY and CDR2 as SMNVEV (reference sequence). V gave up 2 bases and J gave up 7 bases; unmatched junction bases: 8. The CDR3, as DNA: TGTGCCAGCAGTTTAAGTTACAGGGGCTGGCAGCCCCAGCATTTT. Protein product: CASSLSYRGWQPQHF.

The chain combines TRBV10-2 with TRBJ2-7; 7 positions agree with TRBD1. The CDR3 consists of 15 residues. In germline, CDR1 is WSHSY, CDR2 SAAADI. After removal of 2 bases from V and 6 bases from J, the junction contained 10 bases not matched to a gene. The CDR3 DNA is TGCGCCAGCAGTGAGGGGTCAGGGGGAAGAGCCGAGCAGTACTTC. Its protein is CASSEGSGGRAEQYF.

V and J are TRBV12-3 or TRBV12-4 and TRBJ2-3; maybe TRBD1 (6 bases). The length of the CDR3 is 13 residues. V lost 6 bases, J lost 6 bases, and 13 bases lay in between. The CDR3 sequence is CASSLAGADTQYF. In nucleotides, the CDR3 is TGTGCCAGCAGCCTCGCAGGGGCCGATACGCAGTATTTT.

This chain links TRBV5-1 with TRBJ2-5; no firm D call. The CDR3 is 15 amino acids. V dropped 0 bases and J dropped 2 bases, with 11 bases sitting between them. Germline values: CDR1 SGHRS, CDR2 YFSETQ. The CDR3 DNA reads TGCGCCAGCAGCTTGGGGGGTGACCCGCAAGAGACCCAGTACTTC. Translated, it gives CASSLGGDPQETQYF.

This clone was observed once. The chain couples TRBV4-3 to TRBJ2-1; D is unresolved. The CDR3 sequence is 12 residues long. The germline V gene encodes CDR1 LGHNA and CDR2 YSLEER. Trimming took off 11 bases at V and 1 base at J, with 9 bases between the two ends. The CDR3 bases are TGCGCCGACAAACTTTCCTACAATGAGCAGTTCTTC. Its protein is CADKLSYNEQFF.

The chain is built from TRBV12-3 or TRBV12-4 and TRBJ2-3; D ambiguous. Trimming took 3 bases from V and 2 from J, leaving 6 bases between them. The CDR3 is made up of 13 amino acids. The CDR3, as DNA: TGTGCCAGCAGTTTGACGGACACAGATACGCAGTATTTT. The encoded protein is CASSLTDTDTQYF.

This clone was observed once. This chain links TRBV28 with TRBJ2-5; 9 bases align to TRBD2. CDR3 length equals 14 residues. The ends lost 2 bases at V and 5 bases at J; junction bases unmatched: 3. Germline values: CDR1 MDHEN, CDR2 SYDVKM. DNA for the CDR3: TGTGCCAGCAGTTTAGTAGCGGGGGAGGAGACCCAGTACTTC. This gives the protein CASSLVAGEETQYF.

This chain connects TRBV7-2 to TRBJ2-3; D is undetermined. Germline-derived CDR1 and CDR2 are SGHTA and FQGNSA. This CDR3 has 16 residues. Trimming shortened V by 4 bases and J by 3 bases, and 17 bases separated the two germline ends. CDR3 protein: CASSSGRGVWTDTQYF. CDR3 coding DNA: TGTGCCAGCAGCTCAGGACGTGGGGTATGGACAGATACGCAGTATTTT.

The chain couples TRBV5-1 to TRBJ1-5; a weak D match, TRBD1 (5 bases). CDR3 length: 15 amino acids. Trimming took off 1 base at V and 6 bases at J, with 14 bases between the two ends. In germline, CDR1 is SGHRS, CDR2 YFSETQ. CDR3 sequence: CASSLQGATGQPQHF. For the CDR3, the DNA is TGCGCCAGCAGCTTGCAGGGAGCGACGGGTCAGCCCCAGCATTTT.

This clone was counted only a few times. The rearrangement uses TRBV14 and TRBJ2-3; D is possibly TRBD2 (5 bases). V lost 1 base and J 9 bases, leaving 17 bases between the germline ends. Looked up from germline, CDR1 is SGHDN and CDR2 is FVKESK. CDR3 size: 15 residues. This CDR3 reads CASSQVQASRGTQYF. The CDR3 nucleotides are TGTGCCAGCAGCCAAGTCCAAGCTAGCCGCGGGACGCAGTATTTT.

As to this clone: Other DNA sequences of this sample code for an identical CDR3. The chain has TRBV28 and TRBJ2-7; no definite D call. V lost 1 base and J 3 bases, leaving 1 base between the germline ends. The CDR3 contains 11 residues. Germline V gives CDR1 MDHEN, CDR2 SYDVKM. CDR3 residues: CASSLYYEQYF. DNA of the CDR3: TGTGCCAGCAGTTTATACTACGAGCAGTACTTC.